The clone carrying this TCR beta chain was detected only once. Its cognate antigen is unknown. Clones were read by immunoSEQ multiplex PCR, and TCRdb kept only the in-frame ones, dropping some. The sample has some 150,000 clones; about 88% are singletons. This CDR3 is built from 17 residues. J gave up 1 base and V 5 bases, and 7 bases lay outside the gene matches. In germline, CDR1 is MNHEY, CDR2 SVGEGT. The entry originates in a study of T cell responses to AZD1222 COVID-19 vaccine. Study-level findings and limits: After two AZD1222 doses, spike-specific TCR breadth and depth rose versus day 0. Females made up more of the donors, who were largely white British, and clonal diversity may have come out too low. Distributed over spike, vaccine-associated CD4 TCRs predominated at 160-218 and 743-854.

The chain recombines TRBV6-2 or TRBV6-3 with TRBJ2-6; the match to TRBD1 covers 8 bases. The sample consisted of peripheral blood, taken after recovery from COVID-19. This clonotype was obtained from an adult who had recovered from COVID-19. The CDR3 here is CASSDGQGRSGANVLTF. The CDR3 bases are TGTGCCAGCAGTGATGGACAGGGTCGGTCTGGGGCCAACGTCCTGACTTTC.